Included here is one T cell receptor (beta chain) sequence, with context. Measured with immunoSEQ multiplex PCR; TCRdb has only the in-frame clones, and not every one. The sample gives tens of thousands of clones, 80% to 95% of which show up once; under 0.6% is in the top ten. The data belong to a study of T cell changes during pregnancy in multiple sclerosis. V was shortened by 6 bases and J by 8 bases, with 25 bases between the two germline ends. CDR3 length equals 16 residues. CDR1 and CDR2 (germline): LNHDA, SQIVND (reference sequence). The sequencing here drew on CD4+ T cells from peripheral blood mononuclear cells, taken in the second trimester of pregnancy. The clonotype comes from a female donor with multiple sclerosis, enrolled in a pregnancy study. The chain has TRBV19 and TRBJ1-2; D uncertain. The CDR3 reads CASRSPRGTERYGYTF. The DNA of the CDR3 is TGTGCCAGTAGGTCCCCTCGAGGCACCGAAAGGTACGGCTACACCTTC.